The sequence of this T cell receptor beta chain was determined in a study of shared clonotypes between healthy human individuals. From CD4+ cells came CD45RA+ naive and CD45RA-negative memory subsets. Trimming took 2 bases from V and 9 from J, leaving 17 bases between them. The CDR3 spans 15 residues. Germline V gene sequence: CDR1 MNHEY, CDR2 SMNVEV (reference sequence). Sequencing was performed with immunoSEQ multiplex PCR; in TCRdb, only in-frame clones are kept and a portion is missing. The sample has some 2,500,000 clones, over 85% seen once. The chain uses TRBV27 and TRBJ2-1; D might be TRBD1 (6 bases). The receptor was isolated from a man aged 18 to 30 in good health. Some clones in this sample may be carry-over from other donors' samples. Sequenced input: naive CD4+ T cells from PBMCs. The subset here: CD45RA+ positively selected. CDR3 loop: CASSLRTGTPSEQFF. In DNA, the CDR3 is TGTGCCAGCAGTTTACGCACAGGGACACCCAGTGAGCAGTTCTTC.